This T cell receptor (beta chain) stems from a study of CD8 T cells in ankylosing spondylitis. The germline V and J ends were trimmed by 4 bases and 5 bases, with 19 bases remaining between them. Germline CDR1 is SGHAT and CDR2 is FQDESV (reference sequence). The CDR3 contains 16 residues. MiXCR was run by TCRdb on the 5' RACE reads, yielding one entry per CDR3 protein. Among about 400,000 distinct CDR3 sequences listed, approximately 20% were seen once. The source is a male donor with ankylosing spondylitis or in good health (not recorded which). This chain joins TRBV11-1 and TRBJ2-3; perhaps D is TRBD1 or TRBD2 (5 bases each). Sequenced input: blood, either unsorted or a sorted T cell fraction (not recorded which). CDR3 nucleotides: TGTGCCAGCAGCTCGTCCGGGACCCCCCTGGGAGATACGCAGTATTTT. Protein sequence: CASSSSGTPLGDTQYF.